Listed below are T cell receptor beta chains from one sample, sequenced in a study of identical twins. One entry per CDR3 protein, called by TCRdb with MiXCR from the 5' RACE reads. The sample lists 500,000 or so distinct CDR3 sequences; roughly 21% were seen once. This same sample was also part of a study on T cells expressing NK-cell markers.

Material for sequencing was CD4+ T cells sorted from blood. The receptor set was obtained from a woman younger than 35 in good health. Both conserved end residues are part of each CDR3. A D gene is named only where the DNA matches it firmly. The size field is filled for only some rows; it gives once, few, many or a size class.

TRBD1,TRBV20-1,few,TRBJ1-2,TGCAGTGCTAGGGAACTTTCCTCCCGGGACAGCTATATCTATGGCTACACCTTC,CSARELSSRDSYIYGYTF
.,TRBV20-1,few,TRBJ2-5,TGCAGTGCTGGCCAACTGGGGACCCAGTACTTC,CSAGQLGTQYF
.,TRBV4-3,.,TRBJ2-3,TGCGCCAGCAGCCCAAGTGGCGGGCGCCGAATGGCAGATACGCAGTATTTT,CASSPSGGRRMADTQYF
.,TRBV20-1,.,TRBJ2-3,TGCAGTCCTAGAAGGGCGGAAACAGATACGCAGTATTTT,CSPRRAETDTQYF
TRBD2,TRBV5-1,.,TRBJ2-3,TGCGCCAGCAGCTTGGCCTTAACTAGCGGAAACCCAGATACGCAGTATTTT,CASSLALTSGNPDTQYF
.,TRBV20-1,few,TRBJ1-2,TGCAGTGCTCATAACCGAAACTATGGCTACACCTTC,CSAHNRNYGYTF
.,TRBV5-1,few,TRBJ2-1,TGCGCCAGCAGCTTGCTCCCCGTGGGGAGCGGGAATGAGCAGTTCTTC,CASSLLPVGSGNEQFF
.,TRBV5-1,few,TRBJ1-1,TGCGCCAGCACCTTGGACCGGGGGACTGAAGCTTTCTTT,CASTLDRGTEAFF
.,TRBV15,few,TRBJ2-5,TGTGCCACCAGCAGAGATCTTCCTAGATATGCGGAGACCCAGTACTTC,CATSRDLPRYAETQYF
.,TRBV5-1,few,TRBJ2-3,TGCGCCAGCAGCTTGGGGGGGGTCGGAGATACGCAGTATTTT,CASSLGGVGDTQYF
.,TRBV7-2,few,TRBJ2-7,TGTGCCAGCAGCTTTAGTATCCACCTCTCCTACGAGCAGTACTTC,CASSFSIHLSYEQYF
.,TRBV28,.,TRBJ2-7,TGTGCCAGCAGTTTGGCCAGGACAACGTACGAGCAGTACTTC,CASSLARTTYEQYF
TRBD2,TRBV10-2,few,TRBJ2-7,TGCGCCAGCGTCCTAGCGGGAGCCTACGAGCAGTACTTC,CASVLAGAYEQYF
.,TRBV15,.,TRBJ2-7,TGTGCCACCAGCAGAGATCTCTCCGCAGACGAGCAGTACTTC,CATSRDLSADEQYF
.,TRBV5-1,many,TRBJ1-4,TGCGCCAGCAGCTTCTGGATAGGCCCAGGAGAAAAACTGTTTTTT,CASSFWIGPGEKLFF
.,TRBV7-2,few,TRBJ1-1,TGTGCCAGCAGCTTTTCCGGAGGGGTAGGCACTGAAGCTTTCTTT,CASSFSGGVGTEAFF
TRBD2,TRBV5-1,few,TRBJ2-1,TGCGCCAGCGGCCCAAGGACTAGCGCCAATGAGCAGTTCTTC,CASGPRTSANEQFF
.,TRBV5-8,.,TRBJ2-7,TGTGCCAGCAGCCCTCCTGGGTGGGGGCCCACCTACGAGCAGTACTTC,CASSPPGWGPTYEQYF
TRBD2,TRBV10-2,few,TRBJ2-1,TGCGCCAGCGTCCGAGGACTAGCCAGCTATGAGCAGTTCTTC,CASVRGLASYEQFF
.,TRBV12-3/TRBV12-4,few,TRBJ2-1,TGTGCCAGCAGTTTTCGGCGGGAGAGGGGGAATGAGCAGTTCTTC,CASSFRRERGNEQFF
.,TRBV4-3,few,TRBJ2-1,TGCGCCAGCAGCCAAGATAAGAGCGGGTACTACAATGAGCAGTTCTTC,CASSQDKSGYYNEQFF
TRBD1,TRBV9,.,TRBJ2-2,TGTGCCAGCAGCGTAAGACAGGGACGGATCGCCGGGGAGCTGTTTTTT,CASSVRQGRIAGELFF
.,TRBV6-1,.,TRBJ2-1,TGTGCCAGCAGTGTCCGTTCTGGAGTGGAGAGGGAGCAGTTCTTC,CASSVRSGVEREQFF
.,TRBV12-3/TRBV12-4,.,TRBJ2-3,TGTGCCAGCAGTTTAGGGGTGGGGATAGATACGCAGTATTTT,CASSLGVGIDTQYF
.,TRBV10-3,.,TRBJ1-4,TGTGCCATCAGGCCGAGAGAGGGGGCTAATGAAAAACTGTTTTTT,CAIRPREGANEKLFF
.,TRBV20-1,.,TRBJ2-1,TGCAGTGCCCCGGACAGAGACTTTGAGCAGTTCTTC,CSAPDRDFEQFF
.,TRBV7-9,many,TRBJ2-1,TGTGCCAGCAGCTTAGGGGGTAGCGGTAACAATGAGCAGTTCTTC,CASSLGGSGNNEQFF
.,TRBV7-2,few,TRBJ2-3,TGTGCCAGCAGCCCGTGGTTGGATACGCAGTATTTT,CASSPWLDTQYF
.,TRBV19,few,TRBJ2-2,TGTGCCAGTTCTGGCCCGGTGGGGGGGGAGCTGTTTTTT,CASSGPVGGELFF
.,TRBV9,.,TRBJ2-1,TGTGCCAGCAGCCCCCGGACGGCTGAGCAGTTCTTC,CASSPRTAEQFF
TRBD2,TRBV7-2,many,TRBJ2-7,TGTGCCAGCAGCTTCATAGCGGGGGAATACGAGCAGTACTTC,CASSFIAGEYEQYF
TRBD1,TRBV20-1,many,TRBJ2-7,TGCAGTGCGAACCGATGGGACAGGGATTACGAGCAGTACTTC,CSANRWDRDYEQYF
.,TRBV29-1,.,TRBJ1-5,TGCAGCGTTCAGGGACCGAACAACGAGCCCCAGCATTTT,CSVQGPNNEPQHF
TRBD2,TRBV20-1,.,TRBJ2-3,TGCAGTGCTCCTCCTAGCGGGGGGGCGGGAGATACGCAGTATTTT,CSAPPSGGAGDTQYF
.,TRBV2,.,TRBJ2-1,TGTGCCAGCAGTTTACGCGACAACAATGAGCAGTTCTTC,CASSLRDNNEQFF
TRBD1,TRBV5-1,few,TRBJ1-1,TGTGCCAGCTCACCCAGGACAGGGGCGAACACTGAAGCTTTCTTT,CASSPRTGANTEAFF
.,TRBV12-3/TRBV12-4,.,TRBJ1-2,TGTGCCAGCAGCCTAACCCCGACAGTATTTGGCTACACCTTC,CASSLTPTVFGYTF